These 16 T cell receptor beta chains originate from one sample sequenced in a study of blood T cell repertoires in COVID-19. The data were produced by immunoSEQ multiplex PCR, yet TCRdb's version contains in-frame clones alone and is incomplete. The repertoire holds some 200,000 clones, with 70% to 90% as singletons. The material sequenced was peripheral blood. The origin of the receptors is a woman aged 50 to 65 with active or convalescent COVID-19.

This clone was observed a few times. The rearrangement joins TRBV5-1 to TRBJ2-1; TRBD1 matches 7 bases. CDR1 and CDR2 from the germline V gene are SGHRS and YFSETQ. The trim removed 3 bases at V and 5 bases at J, leaving 20 bases unmatched. The CDR3 extends over 19 amino acids. CDR3 sequence: CASSSRTRTGGLTDNEQFF. The CDR3 DNA is TGCGCCAGCAGCTCTCGTACACGGACAGGAGGTTTAACAGACAATGAGCAGTTCTTC.

This clone was picked up one time. The J gene is TRBJ2-3, the V gene TRBV11-3; TRBD2 matches 11 bases. The CDR3 runs 15 residues. CDR1 is SGHNT, CDR2 YENEEA, per germline. After removal of 4 bases from V and 5 bases from J, the junction contained 5 bases not matched to a gene. The CDR3 DNA follows: TGTGCCAGCAGCTGGGTAGCGGGGGGGCTAGATACGCAGTATTTT. As protein: CASSWVAGGLDTQYF.

This sequence joins TRBV29-1 and TRBJ2-5; the match to TRBD1 covers 8 bases. Germline-derived CDR1 and CDR2 are SQVTM and ANQGSEA. V lost 7 bases, J lost 2 bases, and 12 bases stayed unmatched. The CDR3 consists of 15 residues. CDR3 nucleotide sequence: TGCAGCGGACTTTGGGGGACAGGCTATCAAGAGACCCAGTACTTC. Encoded protein: CSGLWGTGYQETQYF. The whole variable domain, remainder taken from reference TRBV29-1 and TRBJ2-5, is SAVISQKPSRDICQRGTSLTIQCQVDSQVTMMFWYRQQPGQSLTLIATANQGSEATYESGFVIDKFPISRPNLTFSTLTVSNMSPEDSSIYLCSGLWGTGYQETQYFGPGTRLLVL.

The chain has TRBV12-3 or TRBV12-4 and TRBJ2-7; D unresolved. The CDR3 has 13 amino acids. V lost 3 bases, J lost 5 bases, and 11 bases lay in between. This CDR3 is CASSLVRVNEQYF. DNA of the CDR3: TGTGCCAGCAGTTTGGTTCGCGTGAACGAGCAGTACTTC.

This chain links TRBV19 with TRBJ1-1, with TRBD1 as a possible D gene (6 bases). Germline CDR1 LNHDA, CDR2 SQIVND (reference sequence). The CDR3 length is 14 residues. V was cut by 5 bases and J by 1 base, with 11 bases left in between. The CDR3 sequence: CASSPQGSNTEAFF. DNA for the CDR3: TGTGCCAGTAGTCCCCAGGGGTCGAACACTGAAGCTTTCTTT.

The V call is TRBV28, the J call TRBJ1-5; D might be TRBD1 (5 bases). Trimming took off 4 bases at V and 6 bases at J, with 13 bases between the two ends. Germline loops: CDR1 MDHEN, CDR2 SYDVKM. The CDR3 has 14 residues. This CDR3 reads CASSSRGEVQPQHF. DNA of the CDR3: TGTGCCAGCAGTTCTCGGGGGGAGGTTCAGCCCCAGCATTTT.

In its sample, this clone was seen a few times. V is TRBV2 and J is TRBJ2-3; 9 bases map to TRBD1. This CDR3 has 15 amino acids. CDR1 and CDR2 (germline): SNHLY, FYNNEI. The J segment lost 2 bases and the V segment lost 5 bases, leaving 5 bases of the junction unmatched. The CDR3 DNA reads as TGTGCCAGCAGTCAGGACAGGGGCCCCACAGATACGCAGTATTTT. Its protein is CASSQDRGPTDTQYF.

The gene calls are TRBV30 and TRBJ2-3, with 13 positions matching TRBD2. J lost 7 bases, V lost 2 bases, and 15 bases had no gene match. Germline V gene sequence: CDR1 GTSNPN, CDR2 SVGIG (reference sequence). The CDR3 is made up of 18 amino acids. Here the CDR3 reads CAWSFSLPTSGRAYTQYF. In DNA form, the CDR3 reads TGTGCCTGGAGTTTTAGCCTACCAACTAGCGGGAGGGCGTATACGCAGTATTTT.

The CDR3 loop is CASSLWASGALYNEQFF. CDR3 DNA sequence: TGTGCCAGCAGCTTGTGGGCTAGCGGCGCCCTATACAATGAGCAGTTCTTC. The chain employs TRBV5-4 and TRBJ2-1; 7 positions match TRBD2. Germline V gene sequence: CDR1 SGHNT, CDR2 YYREEE (reference sequence). The CDR3 extends over 17 amino acids. Trimming took 1 base from V and 4 from J; bases not matched to a gene: 11. Looking up the rest from reference TRBV5-4 and TRBJ2-1 gives the full variable domain: ETGVTQSPTHLIKTRGQQVTLRCSSQSGHNTVSWYQQALGQGPQFIFQYYREEENGRGNFPPRFSGLQFPNYSSELNVNALELDDSALYLCASSLWASGALYNEQFFGPGTRLTVL.

This chain links TRBV19 with TRBJ1-2; possibly TRBD1 for D (6 bases). Germline values: CDR1 LNHDA, CDR2 SQIVND (reference sequence). The CDR3 length is 16 residues. V lost 4 bases and J lost 8, with 23 bases in between. The CDR3 DNA reads TGTGCCAGTAGTAGGGACCGGTGGACAGCAGCAGTAGGCTACACCTTC. Its translation is CASSRDRWTAAVGYTF.

This chain links TRBV19 with TRBJ1-5, with TRBD1 matching over 10 bases. The germline V gene has CDR1 LNHDA and CDR2 SQIVND (reference sequence). There are 15 residues in the CDR3. The junction had 8 bases not matched to a gene; V was cut back by 6 bases and J by 6 bases. CDR3 protein: CASRAGTGVVQPQHF. CDR3 DNA sequence: TGTGCCAGTAGGGCCGGGACAGGGGTGGTTCAGCCCCAGCATTTT.

The CDR3: CATTQRLADTDTQYF. Written as DNA, the CDR3 is TGTGCCACCACCCAGAGACTAGCGGACACAGATACGCAGTATTTT. The chain joins TRBV15 to TRBJ2-3; 9 nucleotides match TRBD2. With V trimmed by 7 bases and J by 2 bases, 7 bases remained unmatched. Germline loops: CDR1 LNHNV, CDR2 YYDKDF (reference sequence). There are 15 residues in the CDR3.

The DNA for the CDR3 is TGTGCCAGCAGTGAAATCGGGTTGAACACTGAAGCTTTCTTT. It translates to CASSEIGLNTEAFF. The rearrangement uses TRBV2 and TRBJ1-1; D is undetermined. Germline V lookup: CDR1 SNHLY, CDR2 FYNNEI. The V end was cut by 2 bases, the J end by 0 bases, with 7 bases between. The CDR3 extends over 14 amino acids.

This chain connects TRBV28 to TRBJ2-2, with 10 bases aligning to TRBD2. CDR3 length: 18 residues. CDR1 and CDR2 from the germline V gene are MDHEN and SYDVKM. J gave up 0 bases and V 4 bases, and 8 bases lay outside the gene matches. The CDR3 DNA follows: TGTGCCAGCAGTTCCCCCTTAGCGGGAGGCCCGAACACCGGGGAGCTGTTTTTT. It codes for CASSSPLAGGPNTGELFF.

This chain connects TRBV24-1 to TRBJ2-2; D is unclear. The CDR3 runs 15 residues. In germline, CDR1 is KGHDR, CDR2 SFDVKD. Between the trimmed V and J ends, which lost 6 bases and 0 bases, there was a span of 10 bases. In nucleotides, the CDR3 is TGTGCCACCAGTCCCCCAACTCCGAACACCGGGGAGCTGTTTTTT. The encoded protein is CATSPPTPNTGELFF.

The chain couples TRBV19 to TRBJ2-3; TRBD1 agrees at 8 bases. This CDR3 contains 15 residues. Germline-derived CDR1 and CDR2 are LNHDA and SQIVND (reference sequence). Trimming took 4 bases from V and 2 from J; bases not matched to a gene: 5. The CDR3 sequence: CASSNPQGATDTQYF. CDR3 in DNA: TGTGCCAGTAGTAACCCCCAGGGGGCCACAGATACGCAGTATTTT.